The 20 T cell receptor beta chains listed next were all sequenced from one sample in a study of identical twins (dated by TCRdb to the mid-2010s). Libraries were prepared through 5' RACE. Sequenced using an Illumina HiSeq 2000. In-frame beta chains were kept once TCRdb had trimmed the public reads at Q25 with fastp and called clones with MiXCR. When rows share a CDR3 protein, they turn into one entry using the most common DNA and genes. The sample yields 500,000 to 600,000 distinct CDR3 sequences; 20% to 25% were counted once. Jointly, the top ten make up about 0.93% of the sample. These data are also associated with another study on T cells expressing NK-cell markers.

The sequencing sample was made of CD4+ T cells sorted from blood. These TCRs come from a woman aged 18 to 35 in good health.

Many counts were recorded for this clonotype. This chain links TRBV12-3 or TRBV12-4 with TRBJ2-7, with D tentatively TRBD2 (5 bases). Trimming removed 5 bases at V and 9 bases at J, with 14 bases between. The CDR3 length is 12 residues. CDR3 in DNA: TGTGCCAGCAGTCCCAATTTGGGAGTGCAGTACTTC. Protein: CASSPNLGVQYF.

This clonotype was counted between two and nine times. This chain connects TRBV20-1 to TRBJ2-1, with TRBD2 identical over 14 bases. The CDR3 spans 15 residues. The germline V gene encodes CDR1 DFQATT and CDR2 SNEGSKA (reference sequence). The V and J ends lost 3 bases and 7 bases, in that order; junction bases with no gene match: 5. The CDR3 spells CSARGGTSGSNEQFF. The CDR3 nucleotides are TGCAGTGCTAGGGGCGGGACTAGCGGGAGTAATGAGCAGTTCTTC.

J is TRBJ2-2 and V is TRBV2, with 9 nucleotides matching TRBD2. V lost 4 bases to trimming and J lost 4 bases; unmatched junction nucleotides: 7. CDR3 length equals 16 residues. Germline V gene data show CDR1 as SNHLY and CDR2 as FYNNEI. CDR3 residues: CASSVVTSGFTGELFF. The CDR3 DNA sequence: TGTGCCAGCAGTGTCGTGACTAGCGGTTTCACCGGGGAGCTGTTTTTT.

In its sample, this clonotype was seen a few times. V is TRBV5-1 and J is TRBJ1-6, with D perhaps TRBD1 (6 bases). From germline, CDR1 is SGHRS and CDR2 YFSETQ. The CDR3 consists of 15 residues. Trimming pared 3 bases from V and 3 bases from J, leaving 10 bases between. The CDR3 here is CASSSGQIYNSPLHF. CDR3 coding DNA: TGCGCCAGCAGCTCCGGACAGATCTATAATTCACCCCTCCACTTT.

The table lists this clonotype with many counts. The V and J genes are TRBV7-9 and TRBJ1-1; D gene uncertain. CDR1 is SEHNR and CDR2 is FQNEAQ in the germline V gene (reference sequence). V lost 5 bases, J lost 1 base, and 8 bases lay in between. CDR3 length: 13 amino acids. The CDR3 nucleotides are TGTGCCAGCAGCGCGGACGGGAACACTGAAGCTTTCTTT. It specifies CASSADGNTEAFF.

This clonotype has only a few counts. The chain uses TRBV29-1 and TRBJ1-1, with TRBD1 matching over 9 bases. The CDR3 totals 13 residues. CDR1 is SQVTM, CDR2 ANQGSEA, per germline. V was clipped by 6 bases and J by 8 bases; unmatched bases: 10. The DNA of the CDR3 is TGCAGCGTGGGAACAGGGGGCTCTTTAGAAGCTTTCTTT. Protein sequence: CSVGTGGSLEAFF.

In its sample, this clonotype was seen a few times. The chain carries TRBV3-1 and TRBJ2-1, with TRBD2 matching 9 bases. This CDR3 spans 17 amino acids. The junction had 6 bases not matched to a gene; V was cut back by 3 bases and J by 0 bases. Germline CDR1 is LGHDT and CDR2 is YNNKEL (reference sequence). The DNA for the CDR3 is TGTGCCAGCAGCCACGGACTAGCGAAAAGCTCCTACAATGAGCAGTTCTTC. This sequence encodes CASSHGLAKSSYNEQFF.

The rearrangement links TRBV29-1 to TRBJ1-2, with no clear D. This CDR3 spans 11 amino acids. The germline V gene encodes CDR1 SQVTM and CDR2 ANQGSEA. CDR3 residues: CSLGGPYGYTF. Written as DNA, the CDR3 is TGCAGTTTGGGAGGACCCTATGGCTACACCTTC.

Only a few counts were recorded for this clonotype. This sequence joins TRBV20-1 and TRBJ2-7, with 9 bases identical to TRBD1. With 5 bases clipped from V and 3 bases from J, the junction kept 11 bases outside the gene matches. CDR3 length equals 15 residues. The germline CDR1 and CDR2 sequences are DFQATT and SNEGSKA (reference sequence). The CDR3 reads CSAFLRDRAYYEQYF. Here the CDR3 DNA reads TGCAGTGCTTTCCTCCGGGACAGGGCCTACTACGAGCAGTACTTC.

There are a few counts of this clonotype. The J gene is TRBJ2-5, the V gene TRBV10-3; TRBD1 agrees at 7 bases. V trimming: 3 bases; J trimming: 5 bases; junction bases outside the gene matches: 9. Germline CDR1 reads ENHRY; CDR2 reads SYGVKD. The CDR3 is made up of 15 amino acids. The CDR3 coding sequence is TGTGCCATCAGTGAAACAGGGGATCGGTACGAGACCCAGTACTTC. Its translation: CAISETGDRYETQYF.

The chain couples TRBV12-3 or TRBV12-4 to TRBJ2-2; TRBD2 might be the D (5 bases). CDR3 length equals 13 residues. V shed 8 bases and J shed 6 bases, with 13 bases lying between them. This chain's CDR3 is CASQAERAGELFF. CDR3 coding DNA: TGTGCCAGCCAAGCTGAGAGGGCCGGGGAGCTGTTTTTT.

This clonotype has just a few counts. The CDR3 sequence is CSAIIAGGYNEQFF. CDR3 sequence (DNA): TGCAGTGCCATAATAGCGGGAGGTTACAATGAGCAGTTCTTC. This chain links TRBV20-1 with TRBJ2-1; 10 bases match TRBD2. The CDR3 is made up of 14 amino acids. V was pared by 6 bases and J by 4 bases, with 6 bases of the junction left unmatched. The germline V gene has CDR1 DFQATT and CDR2 SNEGSKA (reference sequence).

This clonotype was found a few times. The chain uses TRBV11-1 and TRBJ1-5, with 7 bases aligning to TRBD1. This CDR3 region has 16 residues. Germline CDR1 reads SGHAT; CDR2 reads FQDESV (reference sequence). V was pared by 5 bases and J by 0 bases, with 7 bases of the junction left unmatched. CDR3 bases: TGTGCCAGCAGCCTATCCGGGACAGCTAGCAATCAGCCCCAGCATTTT. It encodes CASSLSGTASNQPQHF.

The rearrangement joins TRBV20-1 to TRBJ2-7, with 7 bases matching TRBD2. CDR1 is DFQATT, CDR2 SNEGSKA, per germline (reference sequence). This CDR3 region has 15 residues. Trimming took 2 bases from V and 2 from J; bases not matched to a gene: 9. CDR3 protein: CSARKVTAGAYEQYF. DNA for the CDR3: TGCAGTGCTAGAAAGGTGACGGCGGGAGCCTACGAGCAGTACTTC.

The V gene is TRBV6-5, the J gene TRBJ2-7, with TRBD1 identical over 9 bases. The junction had 9 bases not matched to a gene; V was cut back by 3 bases and J by 6 bases. CDR1 is MNHEY, CDR2 SVGAGI, per germline. This CDR3 contains 15 residues. Written as DNA, the CDR3 is TGTGCCAGCAGTTATTCCGGGACAGGGAGGGCCGAGCAGTACTTC. Protein: CASSYSGTGRAEQYF.

The chain has TRBV20-1 and TRBJ2-1; the match to TRBD2 covers 7 bases. V was pared by 3 bases and J by 2 bases, with 10 bases of the junction left unmatched. Germline V lookup: CDR1 DFQATT, CDR2 SNEGSKA (reference sequence). The length of the CDR3 is 16 residues. The CDR3 reads CSASGIGSGTYNEQFF. The CDR3 DNA reads TGCAGTGCTAGTGGCATAGGAAGCGGGACCTACAATGAGCAGTTCTTC.

This rearrangement joins TRBV20-1 to TRBJ2-3; 7 bases agree with TRBD1. V gave up 0 bases and J gave up 2 bases; unmatched junction bases: 14. CDR3 length: 18 amino acids. Germline V CDR1 and CDR2: DFQATT, SNEGSKA (reference sequence). CDR3: CSARDTGDARSITDTQYF. CDR3 DNA sequence: TGCAGTGCTAGAGATACAGGGGACGCCCGAAGCATCACAGATACGCAGTATTTT.

This clonotype was counted ten times or more. This sequence joins TRBV5-1 and TRBJ2-3; 13 bases align to TRBD2. This CDR3 region has 15 residues. The germline CDR1 and CDR2 sequences are SGHRS and YFSETQ. With 2 bases clipped from V and 9 bases from J, the junction kept 6 bases outside the gene matches. The CDR3 nucleotides are TGCGCCAGCAGCTTTCCCGGGACTAGCGGGACAACGCAGTATTTT. This encodes CASSFPGTSGTTQYF.

J is TRBJ1-4 and V is TRBV9, with a possible D match to TRBD1 (5 bases). The germline V gene encodes CDR1 SGDLS and CDR2 YYNGEE. This CDR3 has 15 amino acids. The V end was cut by 0 bases, the J end by 8 bases, with 14 bases between. The CDR3 loop reads CASSVEPSKGEKLFF. The CDR3 nucleotides read TGTGCCAGCAGCGTAGAACCCTCGAAGGGGGAAAAACTGTTTTTT.

With respect to this clonotype: At one end, the junction sequence differs from germline, possibly due to a read error. The rearrangement uses TRBV5-6 and TRBJ2-1, with 9 bases matching TRBD2. Germline V lookup: CDR1 SGHDT, CDR2 YYEEEE. This CDR3 spans 13 amino acids. The CDR3 sequence is CASSLGLAGAGPF. In DNA form, the CDR3 reads TGTGCCAGCAGCTTGGGCTTAGCGGGAGCAGGTCCCTTC.